This entry features one T cell receptor (beta chain) sequence. No cognate antigen has been identified for it. The input lacks base qualities; no much larger clone sits a single base away. This sample is drawn from a study of blood T cell repertoires in COVID-19 (dated by TCRdb to about 2020). For the study in its entirety: Samples from collaborators originated in the United States, Italy and Spain and spanned both the acute and convalescent phases of COVID-19. The repertoires were made available in a free public database intended to serve as a resource for research on the immune response to SARS-CoV-2. Samples were obtained from the ongoing ImmuneRACE study (first 160 participants) and from 1,000 to 1,500 subjects provided by 6 global collaborators. The sample metadata nearly always contained a de-identified subject ID, COVID-19 status, age in years and sex. Deeply sampled blood TCRbeta repertoires from subjects exposed to, actively infected with, or recovered from COVID-19 were included in the dataset. Where HLA class I and class II types were available, the types were taken from metadata supplied by the sample provider, not from assay-based typing. The material from the prospective study consisted of cDNA or gDNA derived from T cells, B-cell-depleted T cells, or PBMCs.

One collaborating source in Seattle enrolled patients during active infection and followed them longitudinally through the course of disease. Each collaborating institution followed its own protocols to collect whole blood in K2EDTA tubes. For TCRbeta analysis, collaborators shipped samples in one of three forms: frozen whole blood, isolated PBMCs, or DNA extracted from either of those sample types. TCRbeta CDR3 regions were amplified from genomic DNA by means of the immunoSEQ Assay, a bias-controlled multiplex PCR. For the original study's pipeline: Within the assay, amplification of reference gene primers was used to estimate how many nucleated cells each sample contained. To quantify the absolute abundance of each unique TCRbeta CDR3 rearrangement, sequence reads were collapsed and filtered. Productive Simpson clonality was computed per sample as the square root of Simpson's diversity index over productive rearrangements. Entries here come from immuneACCESS through TCRdb and include only in-frame sequences with V and J called. Some clones fail to appear in such tables; in the studies checked, an unresolved V gene covers under half of the shortfall, and the cause of the remainder is unknown. V and J calls and clone size are given by that table; D and trimming were obtained from the DNA. For this sample the table gives roughly 240,000 clones, of which almost 85% were detected only once. Of the sample, about 5.1% falls within the top ten clones.

What the research found in general, with its limitations: Clinical and demographic metadata were provided uncurated, with the amount varying by source and participant.

Source material: peripheral blood. The clonotype was recovered from a man over 45 with COVID-19, enrolled during active disease.

For the CDR3, the sequence is CASSYWTSGGADEQFF. The nucleotide sequence reads TGTGCCAGCAGCTATTGGACTAGCGGGGGGGCCGATGAGCAGTTCTTC. The chain was built from TRBV11-3 and TRBJ2-1, with 15 junctional bases fitting TRBD2. Trimming removed 4 bases from V and 8 bases from J; the gene matches leave 6 bases unexplained. The germline V gene sets CDR1 to SGHNT and CDR2 to YENEEA. The CDR3 covers 16 residues, taking in both the cysteine and the phenylalanine. The entry retains the CDR3 DNA only, 48 bases that are in frame from base 1.